The 15 T cell receptor beta chains below all came from one sample that was sequenced in a study of blood T cell repertoires in COVID-19 (dated by TCRdb to the early 2020s). Preparation of the library involved the immunoSEQ multiplex PCR assay. TCRdb obtained this table from immuneACCESS and retained in-frame rearrangements with V and J assigned. These tables miss some clones; where compared with another copy, unresolved V genes account for less than half of the shortfall, and the remainder is unexplained. In this sample the table shows over 150,000 clones, roughly nine tenths of which occur a single time. About 6.5% of the sample belongs to the ten largest clones. Sequences were obtained from PBMCs or T cells enriched from blood (not recorded which). The source is a woman aged 50 to 60 who had recovered from COVID-19.

The rearrangement uses TRBV7-2 and TRBJ2-1; 7 nucleotides match TRBD2. V trimming: 1 base; J trimming: 5 bases; junction bases outside the gene matches: 5. Germline CDR1 and CDR2: SGHTA and FQGNSA. There are 15 residues in the CDR3. DNA for the CDR3: TGTGCCAGCAGCTTAGTTCGGCTAGCGGACAATGAGCAGTTCTTC. Translation: CASSLVRLADNEQFF.

The chain couples TRBV7-9 to TRBJ2-7; D perhaps matches TRBD1 (5 bases). Germline V gene lookup returns CDR1 SEHNR and CDR2 FQNEAQ (reference sequence). V was trimmed by 1 base and J by 3 bases, leaving 10 bases between them. CDR3 length: 14 amino acids. The CDR3 protein is CASSLGQGHYEQYF. CDR3 coding DNA: TGTGCCAGCAGCTTAGGCCAGGGCCACTACGAGCAGTACTTC.

The V and J genes are TRBV11-3 and TRBJ2-5, with 9 bases matching TRBD2. Per germline, CDR1 SGHNT and CDR2 YENEEA. The CDR3 is 16 residues long. The V gene end was trimmed by 5 bases and the J gene end by 0 bases; junction bases not matched to a gene: 7. CDR3 region: CASSPASGKYQETQYF. CDR3 coding DNA: TGTGCCAGCAGCCCCGCTAGCGGGAAGTACCAAGAGACCCAGTACTTC.

V and J are TRBV2 and TRBJ2-7, with a weak D call TRBD2 (6 bases). CDR1 is SNHLY and CDR2 is FYNNEI in the germline V gene. CDR3 length equals 11 residues. The V and J ends lost 9 bases and 3 bases respectively, with 9 bases between them. CDR3 in DNA: TGTGCCAGTCTAGCGTACTACGAGCAGTACTTC. Protein sequence: CASLAYYEQYF.

The V call is TRBV13, the J call TRBJ1-4; 7 bases match TRBD1. There are 15 residues in the CDR3. The germline V gene has CDR1 PRHDT and CDR2 FYEKMQ (reference sequence). Germline trimming cut 5 bases from V and 3 bases from J; bases unmatched to any gene: 6. The CDR3 loop reads CASSPNRGPNEKLFF. The CDR3 DNA is TGTGCCAGCAGCCCCAACAGGGGTCCTAATGAAAAACTGTTTTTT.

The chain joins TRBV3-1 (or the pseudogene TRBV3-2) to TRBJ2-3; D may be TRBD1 (6 bases). Looked up from germline, CDR1 is LGHDT and CDR2 is YNNKEL (reference sequence). The V gene lost 0 bases and the J gene lost 0 bases, with 19 bases spanning the gap. CDR3 length equals 19 residues. CDR3 loop: CASSQEPQGSSPSTDTQYF. The CDR3 bases are TGTGCCAGCAGCCAAGAACCACAGGGAAGCTCACCTAGCACAGATACGCAGTATTTT.

This sequence joins TRBV11-2 and TRBJ2-7; 12 nucleotides line up with TRBD2. V shed 2 bases, J shed 2 bases, and the junction held 1 base outside the gene matches. This CDR3 comprises 15 residues. Germline V gives CDR1 SGHAT, CDR2 FQNNGV. In nucleotides, the CDR3 is TGTGCCAGCAGCTTACTAGCGGGGGGGGCCTACGAGCAGTACTTC. This gives the protein CASSLLAGGAYEQYF. The full variable domain, with the rest looked up from reference TRBV11-2 and TRBJ2-7, is EAGVAQSPRYKIIEKRQSVAFWCNPISGHATLYWYQQILGQGPKLLIQFQNNGVVDDSQLPKDRFSAERLKGVDSTLKIQPAKLEDSAVYLCASSLLAGGAYEQYFGPGTRLTVT.

V and J are TRBV28 and TRBJ2-7, with D maybe TRBD2 (5 bases). This CDR3 has 11 amino acids. Trimming pared 8 bases from V and 5 bases from J, leaving 10 bases between. Germline loops: CDR1 MDHEN, CDR2 SYDVKM. This CDR3 is CASGRRNEQYF. In DNA form, the CDR3 reads TGTGCCAGCGGCCGGAGGAACGAGCAGTACTTC.

J is TRBJ2-6 and V is TRBV27, with a possible D match to TRBD2 (7 bases). Trimming pared 3 bases from V and 4 bases from J, leaving 13 bases between. The CDR3 contains 16 residues. The germline V gene has CDR1 MNHEY and CDR2 SMNVEV (reference sequence). The CDR3 coding sequence is TGTGCCAGCAGTTTCTTGGGGGGGGCCGGGGCCAACGTCCTGACTTTC. Translating gives CASSFLGGAGANVLTF.

The genes are TRBV28 and TRBJ1-2; no clear D gene. Trimming took off 8 bases at V and 3 bases at J, with 22 bases between the two ends. The CDR3 extends over 16 amino acids. Per germline, CDR1 MDHEN and CDR2 SYDVKM. CDR3 nucleotides: TGTGCCAGCCGAGTCATAGGACTCGTCGGGGACTATGGCTACACCTTC. Translation gives CASRVIGLVGDYGYTF.

J is TRBJ2-7 and V is TRBV6-1; TRBD2 matches 14 bases. Germline V lookup: CDR1 MNHNS, CDR2 SASEGT. V was clipped by 3 bases and J by 4 bases; unmatched bases: 2. The CDR3 is 15 residues long. CDR3 coding DNA: TGTGCCAGCAGTGAGACTAGCGGGAGGGTGTACGAGCAGTACTTC. It yields the protein CASSETSGRVYEQYF.

V gene TRBV10-3 combines with J gene TRBJ2-5; 11 bases agree with TRBD1. Looked up from germline, CDR1 is ENHRY and CDR2 is SYGVKD. The CDR3 contains 16 residues. The ends lost 3 bases at V and 7 bases at J; junction bases unmatched: 10. The CDR3 DNA sequence: TGTGCCATCAGTGACTCGGGACAGGGGGTAGTTGGGACCCAGTACTTC. Translation gives CAISDSGQGVVGTQYF.

The rearrangement joins TRBV6-5 to TRBJ1-3; D is perhaps TRBD1 (6 bases). V dropped 10 bases and J dropped 0 bases, with 13 bases sitting between them. The germline V gene encodes CDR1 MNHEY and CDR2 SVGAGI. The CDR3 loop spans 14 amino acids. The CDR3 bases are TGTGCCACCTCCGACAGGAACTCTGGAAACACCATATATTTT. Amino acids: CATSDRNSGNTIYF.

The rearrangement joins TRBV6-5 to TRBJ2-5; 7 bases agree with TRBD1. The V gene's germline CDR1 is MNHEY and CDR2 SVGAGI. The trim removed 5 bases at V and 5 bases at J, leaving 5 bases unmatched. The CDR3 length is 13 residues. The CDR3 reads CASSKGAYETQYF. In DNA form, the CDR3 reads TGTGCCAGCAGTAAGGGGGCCTACGAGACCCAGTACTTC.

The V call is TRBV19, the J call TRBJ1-5; D possibly corresponds to TRBD1 (5 bases). The CDR3 is 17 residues long. Trimming took off 5 bases at V and 6 bases at J, with 23 bases between the two ends. The germline CDR1 and CDR2 sequences are LNHDA and SQIVND (reference sequence). CDR3 DNA: TGTGCCAGTAGTCGCAGGGAAACAACGGGGGGAGGTCAGCCCCAGCATTTT. Translation gives CASSRRETTGGGQPQHF.